The 20 T cell receptor beta chains reported below all come from one sample, sequenced in a study of blood T cells in healthy people across ages. The authors ran a second PCR of 7 to 11 cycles using a sample-barcoded 5' primer and a J-beta primer mix. MiXCR was run by TCRdb on the 5' RACE reads, yielding one entry per CDR3 protein. The sample shows some 760,000 distinct CDR3 sequences, 20% to 30% of them seen only once. The sample was also linked to a second study, of T cells of mothers and their children.

The sequenced material came from blood. The receptors stem from a boy aged 5-17 years in good health.

The chain combines TRBV2 with TRBJ2-3, with 11 bases matching TRBD2. V was pared by 8 bases and J by 6 bases, with 13 bases of the junction left unmatched. The CDR3 sequence is 16 residues long. Germline V gene lookup returns CDR1 SNHLY and CDR2 FYNNEI. The CDR3 DNA sequence: TGTGCCAGCGCCGTTGATACTAGCGGGAGTTCGGATACGCAGTATTTT. This translates into CASAVDTSGSSDTQYF.

This clonotype was counted a single time. J is TRBJ2-4 and V is TRBV5-6, with TRBD2 identical over 7 bases. Germline trimming cut 0 bases from V and 9 bases from J; bases unmatched to any gene: 15. The CDR3 runs 17 residues. Germline V lookup: CDR1 SGHDT, CDR2 YYEEEE. CDR3: CASSLASGPGGQGIQYF. CDR3 in DNA: TGTGCCAGCAGCTTGGCTTCCGGGCCGGGGGGTCAGGGCATTCAGTACTTC. Using reference TRBV5-6 and TRBJ2-4 for the parts outside the CDR3, the full variable domain is DAGVTQSPTHLIKTRGQQVTLRCSPKSGHDTVSWYQQALGQGPQFIFQYYEEEERQRGNFPDRFSGHQFPNYSSELNVNALLLGDSALYLCASSLASGPGGQGIQYFGAGTRLSVL.

Only a few counts were recorded for this clonotype. This rearrangement joins TRBV15 to TRBJ2-3; D uncertain. The V gene's germline CDR1 is LNHNV and CDR2 YYDKDF (reference sequence). The V end lost 2 bases, the J end lost 0 bases, and 12 bases lay between the germline ends. CDR3 size: 16 residues. CDR3 coding DNA: TGTGCCACCAGCAGATTGGACCCTGAAAGCACAGATACGCAGTATTTT. This translates into CATSRLDPESTDTQYF.

This clonotype showed up just a few times. This sequence joins TRBV29-1 and TRBJ1-2, with 7 bases fitting TRBD1. Germline V gene lookup returns CDR1 SQVTM and CDR2 ANQGSEA. The junction had 6 bases not matched to a gene; V was cut back by 5 bases and J by 3 bases. This CDR3 spans 13 amino acids. CDR3 coding DNA: TGCAGCGTTATGATAGGACAGGACTATGGCTACACCTTC. Residues: CSVMIGQDYGYTF.

The table lists this clonotype with a few counts. The rearrangement links TRBV28 to TRBJ1-6, with 7 positions matching TRBD1. Germline V CDR1 and CDR2: MDHEN, SYDVKM. The CDR3 consists of 16 residues. V shed 7 bases and J 2 bases; nucleotides not matched to a gene: 8. CDR3 DNA sequence: TGTGCCAGCACCCTGACAGGGAACACCTATAATTCACCCCTCCACTTT. It translates to CASTLTGNTYNSPLHF. The full variable domain, with the rest looked up from reference TRBV28 and TRBJ1-6, is DVKVTQSSRYLVKRTGEKVFLECVQDMDHENMFWYRQDPGLGLRLIYFSYDVKMKEKGDIPEGYSVSREKKERFSLILESASTNQTSMYLCASTLTGNTYNSPLHFGNGTRLTVT.

V is TRBV7-9 and J is TRBJ1-2, with D perhaps matching TRBD1 (6 bases). The CDR3 length is 13 residues. In germline, CDR1 is SEHNR, CDR2 FQNEAQ (reference sequence). V lost 0 bases, J lost 5 bases, and 7 bases lay in between. CDR3 bases: TGTGCCAGCAGCTTAGCCGGACAGTATGGCTACACCTTC. Encoded protein: CASSLAGQYGYTF.

The gene calls are TRBV7-9 and TRBJ2-5, with TRBD1 matching 7 bases. Per germline, CDR1 SEHNR and CDR2 FQNEAQ (reference sequence). The CDR3 length is 13 residues. V was clipped by 6 bases and J by 2 bases; unmatched bases: 3. CDR3 region: CASRKGAQETQYF. In DNA form, the CDR3 reads TGTGCCAGCAGGAAGGGGGCGCAAGAGACCCAGTACTTC. Variable domain in full (rest from reference TRBV7-9 and TRBJ2-5): DTGVSQNPRHKITKRGQNVTFRCDPISEHNRLYWYRQTLGQGPEFLTYFQNEAQLEKSRLLSDRFSAERPKGSFSTLEIQRTEQGDSAMYLCASRKGAQETQYFGPGTRLLVL.

This sequence joins TRBV4-1 and TRBJ2-2; a weak D match, TRBD2 (5 bases). Germline loops: CDR1 MGHRA, CDR2 YSYEKL. This CDR3 contains 15 residues. The V end was cut by 10 bases, the J end by 5 bases, with 20 bases between. The CDR3, as DNA: TGCGCCACCACCAAAGCGGACCTGGGGACCGGGGAGCTGTTTTTT. This codes for CATTKADLGTGELFF.

This clonotype has more than one count but fewer than ten. This rearrangement joins TRBV7-8 to TRBJ2-5, with 11 bases lining up with TRBD1. The trim removed 2 bases at V and 6 bases at J, leaving 5 bases unmatched. CDR3 length equals 15 residues. CDR1 and CDR2 from the germline V gene are SGHVS and FQNEAQ. The CDR3 DNA sequence: TGTGCCAGCAGCTTACGGGACAGGGGGTATAAGACCCAGTACTTC. This codes for CASSLRDRGYKTQYF. The variable domain in full, with the rest retrieved from reference TRBV7-8 and TRBJ2-5, is GAGVSQSPRYKVAKRGQDVALRCDPISGHVSLFWYQQALGQGPEFLTYFQNEAQLDKSGLPSDRFFAERPEGSVSTLKIQRTQQEDSAVYLCASSLRDRGYKTQYFGPGTRLLVL.

The gene calls are TRBV7-2 and TRBJ2-5, with D unclear. The CDR3 contains 15 residues. V shed 2 bases and J shed 2 bases, with 12 bases lying between them. Germline CDR1 and CDR2: SGHTA and FQGNSA. The CDR3 reads CASSLFAEQQETQYF. The CDR3 bases are TGTGCCAGCAGCTTATTTGCGGAGCAACAAGAGACCCAGTACTTC.

This clonotype was detected a few times. This chain joins TRBV30 and TRBJ2-5; 8 bases align to TRBD1. CDR1 is GTSNPN and CDR2 is SVGIG in the germline V gene (reference sequence). After removal of 6 bases from V and 5 bases from J, the junction contained 14 bases not matched to a gene. This CDR3 is built from 15 residues. The CDR3 region is CACLPQGQARETQYF. In DNA form, the CDR3 reads TGTGCCTGTCTCCCCCAGGGACAGGCGAGGGAGACCCAGTACTTC.

The gene calls are TRBV12-3 or TRBV12-4 and TRBJ2-2, with D possibly being TRBD1 (6 bases). CDR3 length: 15 residues. Trimming took 2 bases from V and 6 from J, leaving 13 bases between them. The CDR3 DNA reads as TGTGCCAGCAGTTTATTAACAGGGCGGCCCGGGGAGCTGTTTTTT. Translation: CASSLLTGRPGELFF.

This clonotype has at least ten counts. The chain couples TRBV7-9 to TRBJ2-7; D possibly corresponds to TRBD1 (6 bases). This CDR3 has 13 residues. Germline V gene sequence: CDR1 SEHNR, CDR2 FQNEAQ (reference sequence). Trimming shortened V by 6 bases and J by 3 bases, and 12 bases separated the two germline ends. The chain's CDR3 is CASSSTGSYEQYF. CDR3 DNA: TGTGCCAGCAGTTCTACAGGGAGCTACGAGCAGTACTTC.

This clonotype showed up just a few times. This chain links TRBV27 with TRBJ2-5, with 7 nucleotides matching TRBD2. Germline CDR1 is MNHEY and CDR2 is SMNVEV (reference sequence). V shed 8 bases and J 3 bases; nucleotides not matched to a gene: 12. The CDR3 contains 15 residues. The CDR3 DNA is TGTGCCAGCGGTCCATATGGGGGGGAGGAAGAGACCCAGTACTTC. It encodes CASGPYGGEEETQYF.

This rearrangement joins TRBV7-9 to TRBJ1-1; TRBD1 might be the D (5 bases). The germline gives CDR1 SEHNR, CDR2 FQNEAQ (reference sequence). Deletions cut 5 bases from V and 5 bases from J, with 15 bases between. The CDR3 length is 14 residues. CDR3 protein: CASSPTGEGTEAFF. CDR3 DNA sequence: TGTGCCAGCAGCCCAACGGGGGAGGGTACTGAAGCTTTCTTT.

This sequence joins TRBV7-2 and TRBJ2-5; no clear D. The J call could be wrong; TRBJ2-7 is a better fit for the DNA end. From germline, CDR1 is SGHTA and CDR2 FQGNSA. This CDR3 contains 13 residues. CDR3 in amino acids: CASTLSLRSEQYF. The CDR3 nucleotides are TGTGCCAGCACTCTTTCGTTGAGGTCCGAGCAGTACTTC.

The CDR3 region is CASSVGLREPQYF. In nucleotides, the CDR3 is TGTGCCAGCAGCGTAGGGTTGAGGGAGCCGCAGTATTTT. The V gene is TRBV9, the J gene TRBJ2-3; perhaps TRBD2 as D (5 bases). CDR1 is SGDLS and CDR2 is YYNGEE in the germline V gene. The V gene lost 0 bases and the J gene lost 10 bases, with 12 bases spanning the gap. The CDR3 spans 13 residues.

This clonotype has more than one count but fewer than ten. In DNA, the CDR3 is TGTGCCAGCAGCTCGACAGAGGGACTAGCGGGCGAGACCCAGTACTTC. It is translated as CASSSTEGLAGETQYF. The V and J genes are TRBV7-9 and TRBJ2-5; TRBD2 aligns across 12 bases. CDR1 is SEHNR and CDR2 is FQNEAQ in the germline V gene (reference sequence). V lost 4 bases, J lost 5 bases, and 8 bases stayed unmatched. There are 16 residues in the CDR3. Looking up the rest from reference TRBV7-9 and TRBJ2-5 gives the full variable domain: DTGVSQNPRHKITKRGQNVTFRCDPISEHNRLYWYRQTLGQGPEFLTYFQNEAQLEKSRLLSDRFSAERPKGSFSTLEIQRTEQGDSAMYLCASSSTEGLAGETQYFGPGTRLLVL.

The chain is built from TRBV3-1 and TRBJ2-3; D remains unclear. Germline V gives CDR1 LGHDT, CDR2 YNNKEL (reference sequence). V was trimmed by 2 bases and J by 6 bases, leaving 3 bases between them. The CDR3 extends over 11 amino acids. CDR3 region: CASSQRDTQYF. CDR3 coding DNA: TGTGCCAGCAGCCAACGGGATACGCAGTATTTT.

This clonotype showed up just a few times. The rearrangement joins TRBV20-1 to TRBJ1-1, with D hard to call. Trimming cost V 3 bases and J 8 bases, with 16 bases left between them. Germline V gene sequence: CDR1 DFQATT, CDR2 SNEGSKA (reference sequence). CDR3 length: 13 amino acids. CDR3 region: CSASYVAGSEAFF. CDR3 in DNA: TGCAGTGCTAGTTATGTGGCAGGATCAGAAGCTTTCTTT.